The 32 T cell receptor beta chains listed next were all sequenced from one sample in a study of blood T cell repertoires in COVID-19. Here immunoSEQ multiplex PCR was the method, and the copy in TCRdb shows in-frame clones only, minus some. The repertoire holds under 300,000 clones, with approximately 80% as singletons. Sequencing was performed on peripheral blood. The receptors were sampled from a woman in her forties with active or convalescent COVID-19.

The sample holds one count of this clone. DNA of the CDR3: TGTGCCAGCATACCCAGGGCTGACACTGAAGCTTTCTTT. Amino acids: CASIPRADTEAFF. This chain uses TRBV6-4 with TRBJ1-1, with a weak D call TRBD1 (5 bases). There are 13 residues in the CDR3. Trimming took 7 bases from V and 3 from J, leaving 12 bases between them. Germline V gives CDR1 MRHNA, CDR2 SNTAGT.

The rearrangement joins TRBV15 to TRBJ2-7, with 7 bases lining up with TRBD1. The CDR3 covers 15 residues. The V gene end was trimmed by 0 bases and the J gene end by 3 bases; junction bases not matched to a gene: 5. Germline V gene lookup returns CDR1 LNHNV and CDR2 YYDKDF (reference sequence). As DNA, the CDR3 is TGTGCCACCAGCAGAGATGGACAGGACCACTACGAGCAGTACGTC. It specifies CATSRDGQDHYEQYV.

The rearrangement uses TRBV5-1 and TRBJ2-3; the D gene is possibly TRBD2 (6 bases). The CDR3 contains 16 residues. Trimming removed 3 bases at V and 5 bases at J, with 19 bases between. Germline CDR1 and CDR2: SGHRS and YFSETQ. The CDR3 here is CASSWSGTLGGDTQYF. CDR3 nucleotide sequence: TGCGCCAGCAGCTGGTCCGGGACCCTGGGGGGAGATACGCAGTATTTT.

The chain joins TRBV10-3 to TRBJ2-3; weak D call: TRBD2 (5 bases). The CDR3 sequence is 15 residues long. V was shortened by 0 bases and J by 4 bases, with 11 bases between the two germline ends. Germline V gene sequence: CDR1 ENHRY, CDR2 SYGVKD. CDR3 sequence reads: CAISESTRGPDTQYF. CDR3 DNA sequence: TGTGCCATCAGTGAGTCGACTCGAGGGCCAGATACGCAGTATTTT.

The chain joins TRBV2 to TRBJ2-1; D is unclear. The ends were cut back, 2 bases at V and 6 bases at J, with 5 bases in the middle. This CDR3 contains 12 residues. Germline CDR1 is SNHLY and CDR2 is FYNNEI. CDR3 loop: CASSEPSNEQFF. The CDR3 bases are TGTGCCAGCAGTGAACCCTCCAATGAGCAGTTCTTC.

The chain joins TRBV29-1 to TRBJ2-1; possibly TRBD1 for D (6 bases). The CDR3 spans 14 residues. Germline V gene sequence: CDR1 SQVTM, CDR2 ANQGSEA. The germline V and J ends were trimmed by 8 bases and 3 bases, with 17 bases remaining between them. The CDR3 spells CSTRLGRGYNEQFF. The DNA of the CDR3 is TGCAGCACGAGGTTGGGCAGGGGCTACAATGAGCAGTTCTTC.

The chain recombines TRBV6-6 with TRBJ1-4; the match to TRBD1 covers 7 bases. This CDR3 comprises 15 residues. After removal of 0 bases from V and 8 bases from J, the junction contained 6 bases not matched to a gene. Germline CDR1 reads MNHNY; CDR2 reads SVGAGI (reference sequence). The CDR3 DNA reads TGTGCCAGCAGTTACTCACAGGGGATTGGCGAAAAACTGTTTTTT. Amino acid sequence: CASSYSQGIGEKLFF.

This clone was seen many times. V usage is TRBV19 and J usage is TRBJ2-1; the D gene is possibly TRBD2 (6 bases). This CDR3 has 14 amino acids. V was cut by 7 bases and J by 4 bases, with 14 bases left in between. The germline gives CDR1 LNHDA, CDR2 SQIVND (reference sequence). DNA of the CDR3: TGTGCCAGTATGGCGGGGTCGATTTACAATGAGCAGTTCTTC. Amino acids: CASMAGSIYNEQFF.

V usage is TRBV4-2 and J usage is TRBJ1-3; 10 bases are shared with TRBD1. Germline assignment: CDR1 LGHNA and CDR2 YNFKEQ. The CDR3 contains 18 residues. With V trimmed by 3 bases and J by 4 bases, 12 bases remained unmatched. The chain's CDR3 is CASSHQGRTGGDGNTIYF. Written as DNA, the CDR3 is TGTGCCAGCAGCCACCAAGGGAGGACAGGGGGTGACGGAAACACCATATATTTT.

The chain uses TRBV5-6 and TRBJ1-2, with no clear D. Trimming removed 0 bases from V and 8 bases from J, with 8 bases in between. Germline V lookup: CDR1 SGHDT, CDR2 YYEEEE. The CDR3 has 12 amino acids. In nucleotides, the CDR3 is TGTGCCAGCAGCTTGGCCTACGGGGGCTACACCTTC. It codes for CASSLAYGGYTF.

This clone was seen a handful of times. This chain joins TRBV7-9 and TRBJ1-2, with TRBD1 as a possible D gene (5 bases). The V end lost 1 base, the J end lost 3 bases, and 9 bases lay between the germline ends. This CDR3 region has 14 residues. CDR1 is SEHNR and CDR2 is FQNEAQ in the germline V gene (reference sequence). This CDR3 reads CASSLETEDYGYTF. CDR3 sequence (DNA): TGTGCCAGCAGCTTAGAGACAGAGGACTATGGCTACACCTTC.

The CDR3 loop reads CAISGQYNSPLHF. The DNA for the CDR3 is TGTGCCATCAGTGGACAGTATAATTCACCCCTCCACTTT. This chain links TRBV10-3 with TRBJ1-6; perhaps TRBD1 as D (5 bases). V shed 4 bases and J shed 4 bases, with 5 bases lying between them. The CDR3 extends over 13 amino acids. Germline CDR1 ENHRY, CDR2 SYGVKD.

The V gene is TRBV19, the J gene TRBJ1-2, with D maybe TRBD1 (6 bases). Trimming took off 8 bases at V and 4 bases at J, with 20 bases between the two ends. Per germline, CDR1 LNHDA and CDR2 SQIVND (reference sequence). This CDR3 has 15 residues. The CDR3 here is CASHRTTQGFYGYTF. CDR3 coding DNA: TGTGCCAGTCACAGAACCACACAGGGATTCTATGGCTACACCTTC.

The rearrangement uses TRBV19 and TRBJ2-7, with D perhaps matching TRBD1 (5 bases). The CDR3 covers 16 residues. Germline V gene lookup returns CDR1 LNHDA and CDR2 SQIVND (reference sequence). Trimming shortened V by 3 bases and J by 2 bases, and 17 bases separated the two germline ends. CDR3 protein: CASSISFGAAAYEQYF. The DNA of the CDR3 is TGTGCCAGTAGTATTTCTTTTGGGGCAGCCGCCTACGAGCAGTACTTC. The variable domain in full, with the rest retrieved from reference TRBV19 and TRBJ2-7, is DGGITQSPKYLFRKEGQNVTLSCEQNLNHDAMYWYRQDPGQGLRLIYYSQIVNDFQKGDIAEGYSVSREKKESFPLTVTSAQKNPTAFYLCASSISFGAAAYEQYFGPGTRLTVT.

V and J are TRBV19 and TRBJ2-1; 12 nucleotides align to TRBD2. V dropped 6 bases and J dropped 9; count of bases not matched to a gene: 6. Germline V gene data show CDR1 as LNHDA and CDR2 as SQIVND (reference sequence). This CDR3 has 14 residues. In nucleotides, the CDR3 is TGTGCCAGTAGAGGACTAGCGGGGCTCTCTGAGCAGTTCTTC. Its translation is CASRGLAGLSEQFF. Using reference TRBV19 and TRBJ2-1 for the parts outside the CDR3, the full variable domain is DGGITQSPKYLFRKEGQNVTLSCEQNLNHDAMYWYRQDPGQGLRLIYYSQIVNDFQKGDIAEGYSVSREKKESFPLTVTSAQKNPTAFYLCASRGLAGLSEQFFGPGTRLTVL.

The chain recombines TRBV27 with TRBJ1-5; D not certain. This CDR3 is built from 16 residues. The germline V and J ends were trimmed by 2 bases and 0 bases, with 11 bases remaining between them. Germline V gene data show CDR1 as MNHEY and CDR2 as SMNVEV (reference sequence). The CDR3 DNA follows: TGTGCCAGCAGTTTAACTTACAGTATTAGCAATCAGCCCCAGCATTTT. Residues: CASSLTYSISNQPQHF.

This clone was found many times. V usage is TRBV6-1 and J usage is TRBJ2-3; D call uncertain. V lost 2 bases and J lost 2, with 8 bases in between. The V gene's germline CDR1 is MNHNS and CDR2 SASEGT. The CDR3 contains 14 residues. The CDR3 nucleotides read TGTGCCAGCAGTGAACTTAGCCTCACAGATACGCAGTATTTT. Translating it yields CASSELSLTDTQYF.

The rearrangement links TRBV12-5 to TRBJ1-1; tentatively, D is TRBD1 (6 bases). Germline V gene sequence: CDR1 LGHNT, CDR2 FRNRAP. This CDR3 contains 15 residues. V gave up 2 bases and J gave up 0 bases, with 10 bases separating them. CDR3 residues: CASGLSGGLNTEAFF. The CDR3 DNA is TGTGCTAGTGGTTTGTCTGGGGGCTTGAACACTGAAGCTTTCTTT.

J is TRBJ1-2 and V is TRBV10-3; 11 bases map to TRBD1. The CDR3 has 13 residues. V was clipped by 3 bases and J by 7 bases; unmatched bases: 1. The germline CDR1 and CDR2 sequences are ENHRY and SYGVKD. The CDR3, as DNA: TGTGCCATCAGTGAAGGACAGGGGGCTGGCTACACCTTC. This gives the protein CAISEGQGAGYTF.

The V call is TRBV7-3, the J call TRBJ2-1, with 13 nucleotides matching TRBD2. V shed 5 bases, J shed 6 bases, and the junction held 13 bases outside the gene matches. Germline V gene sequence: CDR1 SGHTA, CDR2 FQGTGA. The CDR3 totals 18 residues. CDR3 sequence reads: CASSPSTLTSGGTNEQFF. The CDR3 coding sequence is TGTGCCAGCAGCCCATCTACTCTGACTAGCGGGGGGACCAATGAGCAGTTCTTC.

The chain has TRBV30 and TRBJ2-1; 9 bases align to TRBD2. Losses at the gene ends were 1 base for V and 7 bases for J; bases not matched to a gene: 2. The CDR3 loop spans 13 amino acids. CDR1 is GTSNPN, CDR2 SVGIG, per germline (reference sequence). CDR3 coding DNA: TGTGCCTGGAGTGGCCTAGCGGGGAATGAGCAGTTCTTC. Translation gives CAWSGLAGNEQFF.

The CDR3 bases are TGCGCCAGCAGCCTGGACGGTTGGGCCCAGGGAAACTATGGCTACACCTTC. Residues: CASSLDGWAQGNYGYTF. V is TRBV5-1 and J is TRBJ1-2, with D perhaps matching TRBD1 (5 bases). Germline V lookup: CDR1 SGHRS, CDR2 YFSETQ. Trimming took off 4 bases at V and 2 bases at J, with 21 bases between the two ends. The CDR3 spans 17 residues. The full variable domain, with the rest looked up from reference TRBV5-1 and TRBJ1-2, is KAGVTQTPRYLIKTRGQQVTLSCSPISGHRSVSWYQQTPGQGLQFLFEYFSETQRNKGNFPGRFSGRQFSNSRSEMNVSTLELGDSALYLCASSLDGWAQGNYGYTFGSGTRLTVV.

The chain recombines TRBV3-1 (or the pseudogene TRBV3-2) with TRBJ2-1, with TRBD2 matching 7 bases. Looked up from germline, CDR1 is LGHDT and CDR2 is YNNKEL (reference sequence). There are 14 residues in the CDR3. Germline trimming cut 4 bases from V and 5 bases from J; bases unmatched to any gene: 5. CDR3 sequence: CASSPRSGNNEQFF. Here the CDR3 DNA reads TGTGCCAGCAGCCCCCGGAGCGGGAACAATGAGCAGTTCTTC.

This clone came up a few times. The J gene is TRBJ2-1, the V gene TRBV6-6; D uncertain. Germline loops: CDR1 MNHNY, CDR2 SVGAGI (reference sequence). Trimming stripped 0 bases from V and 9 bases from J, with 6 bases between. The CDR3 has 12 amino acids. CDR3 sequence: CASSYSSREQFF. For the CDR3, the DNA is TGTGCCAGCAGTTACTCCAGTCGTGAGCAGTTCTTC.

The V call is TRBV9, the J call TRBJ1-4; the match to TRBD1 covers 8 bases. The CDR3 consists of 17 residues. V lost 3 bases, J lost 2 bases, and 9 bases stayed unmatched. Germline V gene lookup returns CDR1 SGDLS and CDR2 YYNGEE. CDR3 amino acids: CASSDHRGDSTNEKLFF. The CDR3 coding sequence is TGTGCCAGCAGCGATCACAGGGGGGATTCGACTAATGAAAAACTGTTTTTT. The entire variable domain, with the rest obtained from reference TRBV9 and TRBJ1-4, is as follows: DSGVTQTPKHLITATGQRVTLRCSPRSGDLSVYWYQQSLDQGLQFLIQYYNGEERAKGNILERFSAQQFPDLHSELNLSSLELGDSALYFCASSDHRGDSTNEKLFFGSGTQLSVL.

This chain uses TRBV18 with TRBJ2-3, with TRBD1 matching 7 bases. CDR3 size: 15 residues. J gave up 0 bases and V 6 bases, and 6 bases lay outside the gene matches. Germline lookup yields CDR1 KGHSH and CDR2 LQKENI. CDR3 sequence reads: CASSPGTVSTDTQYF. Here the CDR3 DNA reads TGTGCCAGCTCCCCAGGGACAGTTAGCACAGATACGCAGTATTTT.

This CDR3 is CSVGGTAGGSEAFF. In DNA, the CDR3 is TGCAGCGTGGGAGGGACGGCCGGTGGGAGTGAAGCTTTCTTT. V usage is TRBV29-1 and J usage is TRBJ1-1; D is possibly TRBD1 (5 bases). The CDR3 has 14 amino acids. Germline CDR1 reads SQVTM; CDR2 reads ANQGSEA. Trimming removed 6 bases at V and 7 bases at J, with 21 bases between. Drawing the rest from reference TRBV29-1 and TRBJ1-1, the complete variable domain is SAVISQKPSRDICQRGTSLTIQCQVDSQVTMMFWYRQQPGQSLTLIATANQGSEATYESGFVIDKFPISRPNLTFSTLTVSNMSPEDSSIYLCSVGGTAGGSEAFFGQGTRLTVV.

This clone is a singleton in its sample. The CDR3 here is CASRAGSAGESYEQYF. CDR3 DNA sequence: TGTGCCAGCAGAGCGGGCTCCGCGGGGGAGTCCTACGAGCAGTACTTC. This chain joins TRBV28 and TRBJ2-7; 7 positions agree with TRBD2. The CDR3 loop spans 16 amino acids. V gave up 6 bases and J gave up 1 base; unmatched junction bases: 12. Germline-derived CDR1 and CDR2 are MDHEN and SYDVKM.

The V and J genes are TRBV10-3 and TRBJ1-6, with D maybe TRBD1 (5 bases). The CDR3 consists of 13 residues. Germline V gene sequence: CDR1 ENHRY, CDR2 SYGVKD. V lost 6 bases to trimming and J lost 9 bases, with 12 bases between them. CDR3 nucleotide sequence: TGTGCCATCAGGGGACTGGACCTTTCACCCCTCCACTTT. It codes for CAIRGLDLSPLHF.

The chain joins TRBV28 to TRBJ1-5, with D maybe TRBD1 (6 bases). CDR1 and CDR2 (germline): MDHEN, SYDVKM. The CDR3 runs 13 residues. Trimming took 8 bases from V and 5 from J, leaving 13 bases between them. This CDR3 reads CASEGGADQPQHF. The CDR3 DNA follows: TGTGCCAGCGAGGGGGGGGCCGATCAGCCCCAGCATTTT.

The gene calls are TRBV30 and TRBJ1-6, with D possibly TRBD1 on 5 matching bases. With 6 bases removed from V and 0 bases from J, the gap between germline ends came to 18 bases. This CDR3 region has 17 residues. CDR1 is GTSNPN and CDR2 is SVGIG in the germline V gene (reference sequence). The CDR3 is CACHGGAQSSYNSPLHF. The CDR3 bases are TGTGCCTGTCATGGAGGGGCTCAGAGCTCCTATAATTCACCCCTCCACTTT.

This sequence joins TRBV9 and TRBJ1-1, with D possibly being TRBD1 (6 bases). Trimming removed 0 bases at V and 2 bases at J, with 14 bases between. Germline loops: CDR1 SGDLS, CDR2 YYNGEE. The CDR3 contains 16 residues. The CDR3, as DNA: TGTGCCAGCAGCGTAGTAACAGGGTTCTTCAACACTGAAGCTTTCTTT. Translated: CASSVVTGFFNTEAFF.